Below are 8 T cell receptor beta chains sequenced from a single sample in a study of T cell responses to AZD1222 COVID-19 vaccine. The repertoire was sequenced with immunoSEQ multiplex PCR; TCRdb's copy has only in-frame clones and lacks some. The data contain around 110,000 clones, 80% to 90% of them singletons. The material sequenced was peripheral blood, taken on day 0 of MenACWY control vaccination. The receptor set was obtained from an adult in good health.

The chain links TRBV6-5 to TRBJ1-1; D not certain. Deletions cut 0 bases from V and 8 bases from J, with 13 bases between. This CDR3 spans 14 amino acids. Germline assignment: CDR1 MNHEY and CDR2 SVGAGI. CDR3 bases: TGTGCCAGCAGTTACTCGGGCAGGTCCGGGGAAGCTTTCTTT. This codes for CASSYSGRSGEAFF.

The rearrangement uses TRBV28 and TRBJ1-6, with 9 bases that match TRBD1. CDR3 size: 15 residues. Germline V gene data show CDR1 as MDHEN and CDR2 as SYDVKM. Germline trimming cut 2 bases from V and 10 bases from J; bases unmatched to any gene: 6. The chain's CDR3 is CASSLGTGKGSPLHF. The CDR3 nucleotides read TGTGCCAGCAGTTTAGGGACAGGGAAGGGCTCACCCCTCCACTTT.

The chain recombines TRBV28 with TRBJ2-5; no clear D gene. The CDR3 runs to 14 residues. Trimming removed 2 bases from V and 2 bases from J, with 9 bases in between. Germline CDR1 MDHEN, CDR2 SYDVKM. CDR3 nucleotides: TGTGCCAGCAGTTTAAATATCCTACAAGAGACCCAGTACTTC. This encodes CASSLNILQETQYF.

The chain employs TRBV11-2 and TRBJ1-6; no firm D call. V dropped 4 bases and J dropped 8 bases, with 9 bases sitting between them. Looked up from germline, CDR1 is SGHAT and CDR2 is FQNNGV. This CDR3 region has 13 residues. The CDR3 DNA reads as TGTGCCAGCAGCTCCACCGGGGATTCACCCCTCCACTTT. As protein: CASSSTGDSPLHF. The full variable domain, rest sourced from reference TRBV11-2 and TRBJ1-6, is EAGVAQSPRYKIIEKRQSVAFWCNPISGHATLYWYQQILGQGPKLLIQFQNNGVVDDSQLPKDRFSAERLKGVDSTLKIQPAKLEDSAVYLCASSSTGDSPLHFGNGTRLTVT.

The rearrangement joins TRBV19 to TRBJ1-1; tentative D call: TRBD1 (6 bases). The germline V and J ends were trimmed by 1 base and 7 bases, with 10 bases remaining between them. Per the germline V gene, CDR1 is LNHDA and CDR2 is SQIVND (reference sequence). The CDR3 is made up of 13 amino acids. The CDR3 nucleotides read TGTGCCAGTAGTATAGGTAGACAGGTTGAAGCTTTCTTT. Protein sequence: CASSIGRQVEAFF.

This clone was seen just once. The chain recombines TRBV3-1 (or the pseudogene TRBV3-2) with TRBJ2-5, with D perhaps matching TRBD2 (5 bases). Trimming left V 4 bases short and J 1 base short, with 19 bases between. The CDR3 spans 17 residues. Looked up from germline, CDR1 is LGHDT and CDR2 is YNNKEL (reference sequence). CDR3 protein: CASSLQGLMGSQETQYF. The CDR3 DNA reads TGTGCCAGCAGCCTACAAGGACTCATGGGTTCCCAAGAGACCCAGTACTTC.

The CDR3 protein is CASRLRDSGANVLTF. The CDR3 nucleotides read TGTGCCAGCCGTCTTAGGGACTCTGGGGCCAACGTCCTGACTTTC. This chain links TRBV2 with TRBJ2-6; D remains ambiguous. Trimming stripped 8 bases from V and 0 bases from J, with 11 bases between. The V gene's germline CDR1 is SNHLY and CDR2 FYNNEI. The CDR3 sequence is 15 residues long. The full variable domain, rest sourced from reference TRBV2 and TRBJ2-6, is EPEVTQTPSHQVTQMGQEVILRCVPISNHLYFYWYRQILGQKVEFLVSFYNNEISEKSEIFDDQFSVERPDGSNFTLKIRSTKLEDSAMYFCASRLRDSGANVLTFGAGSRLTVL.

The rearrangement uses TRBV4-2 and TRBJ1-4; D remains ambiguous. CDR1 and CDR2 from the germline V gene are LGHNA and YNFKEQ. Trimming removed 0 bases from V and 8 bases from J, with 13 bases in between. CDR3 size: 15 residues. CDR3 nucleotides: TGTGCCAGCAGCCAAGAATGGACCCACGGCGAAAAACTGTTTTTT. Amino acid sequence: CASSQEWTHGEKLFF.